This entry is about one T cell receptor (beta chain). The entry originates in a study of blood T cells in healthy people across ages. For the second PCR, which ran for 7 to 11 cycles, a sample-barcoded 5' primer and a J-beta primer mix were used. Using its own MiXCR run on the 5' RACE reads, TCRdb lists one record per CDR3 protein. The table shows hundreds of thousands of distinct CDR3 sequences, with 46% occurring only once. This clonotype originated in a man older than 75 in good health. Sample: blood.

The CDR3 DNA reads as TGCAGCGTTGCTCCACAGGGGGGGTCGGCCAATGAGCAGTTCTTC. This sequence encodes CSVAPQGGSANEQFF. The V gene is TRBV29-1, the J gene TRBJ2-1; possibly TRBD1 for D (8 bases). This CDR3 region has 15 residues. V was shortened by 4 bases and J by 6 bases, with 19 bases between the two germline ends. Germline loops: CDR1 SQVTM, CDR2 ANQGSEA.